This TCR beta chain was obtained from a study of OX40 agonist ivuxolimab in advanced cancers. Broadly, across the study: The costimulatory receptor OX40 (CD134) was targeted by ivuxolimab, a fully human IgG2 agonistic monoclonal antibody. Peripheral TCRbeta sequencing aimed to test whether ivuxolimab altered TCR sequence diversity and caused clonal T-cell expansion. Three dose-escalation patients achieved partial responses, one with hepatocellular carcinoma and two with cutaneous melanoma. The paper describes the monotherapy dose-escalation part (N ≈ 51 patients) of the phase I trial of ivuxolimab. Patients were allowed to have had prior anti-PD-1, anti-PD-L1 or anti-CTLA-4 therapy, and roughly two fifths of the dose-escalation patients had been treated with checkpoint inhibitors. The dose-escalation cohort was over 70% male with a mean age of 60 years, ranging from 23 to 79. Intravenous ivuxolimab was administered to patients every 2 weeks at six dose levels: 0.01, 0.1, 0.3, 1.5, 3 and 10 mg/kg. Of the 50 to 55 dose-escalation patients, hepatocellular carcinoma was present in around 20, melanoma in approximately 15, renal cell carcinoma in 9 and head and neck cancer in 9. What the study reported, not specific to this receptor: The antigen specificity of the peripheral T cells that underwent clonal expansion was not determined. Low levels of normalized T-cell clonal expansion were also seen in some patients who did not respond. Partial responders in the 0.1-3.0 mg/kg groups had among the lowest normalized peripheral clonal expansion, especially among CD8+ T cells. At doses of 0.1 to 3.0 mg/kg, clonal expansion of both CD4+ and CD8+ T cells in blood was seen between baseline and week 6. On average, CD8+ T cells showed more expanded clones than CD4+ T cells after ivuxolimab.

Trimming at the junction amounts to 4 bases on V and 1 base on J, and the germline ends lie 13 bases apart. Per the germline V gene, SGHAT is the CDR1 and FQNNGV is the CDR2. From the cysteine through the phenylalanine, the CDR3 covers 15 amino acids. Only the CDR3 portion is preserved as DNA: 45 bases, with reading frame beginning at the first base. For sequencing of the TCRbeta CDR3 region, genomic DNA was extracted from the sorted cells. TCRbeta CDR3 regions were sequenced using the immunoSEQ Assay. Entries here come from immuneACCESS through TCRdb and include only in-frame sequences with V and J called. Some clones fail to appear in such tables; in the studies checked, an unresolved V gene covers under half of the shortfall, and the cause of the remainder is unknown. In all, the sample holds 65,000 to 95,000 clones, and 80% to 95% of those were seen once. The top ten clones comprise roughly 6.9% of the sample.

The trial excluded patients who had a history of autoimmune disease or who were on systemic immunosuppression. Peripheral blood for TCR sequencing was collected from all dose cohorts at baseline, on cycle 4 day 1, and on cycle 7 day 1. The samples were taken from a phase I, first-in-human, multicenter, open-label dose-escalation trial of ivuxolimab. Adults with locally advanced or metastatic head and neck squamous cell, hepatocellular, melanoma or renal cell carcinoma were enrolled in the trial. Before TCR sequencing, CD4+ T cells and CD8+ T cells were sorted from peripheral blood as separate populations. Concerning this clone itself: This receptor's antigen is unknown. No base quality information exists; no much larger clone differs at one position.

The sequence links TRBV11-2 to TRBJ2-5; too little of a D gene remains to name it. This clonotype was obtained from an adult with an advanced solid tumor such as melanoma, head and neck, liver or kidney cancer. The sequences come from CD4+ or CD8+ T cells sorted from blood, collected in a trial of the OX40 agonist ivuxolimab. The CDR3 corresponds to CASSSRLGGQETQYF. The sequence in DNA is TGTGCCAGCAGCTCTAGGCTAGGCGGCCAAGAGACCCAGTACTTC.